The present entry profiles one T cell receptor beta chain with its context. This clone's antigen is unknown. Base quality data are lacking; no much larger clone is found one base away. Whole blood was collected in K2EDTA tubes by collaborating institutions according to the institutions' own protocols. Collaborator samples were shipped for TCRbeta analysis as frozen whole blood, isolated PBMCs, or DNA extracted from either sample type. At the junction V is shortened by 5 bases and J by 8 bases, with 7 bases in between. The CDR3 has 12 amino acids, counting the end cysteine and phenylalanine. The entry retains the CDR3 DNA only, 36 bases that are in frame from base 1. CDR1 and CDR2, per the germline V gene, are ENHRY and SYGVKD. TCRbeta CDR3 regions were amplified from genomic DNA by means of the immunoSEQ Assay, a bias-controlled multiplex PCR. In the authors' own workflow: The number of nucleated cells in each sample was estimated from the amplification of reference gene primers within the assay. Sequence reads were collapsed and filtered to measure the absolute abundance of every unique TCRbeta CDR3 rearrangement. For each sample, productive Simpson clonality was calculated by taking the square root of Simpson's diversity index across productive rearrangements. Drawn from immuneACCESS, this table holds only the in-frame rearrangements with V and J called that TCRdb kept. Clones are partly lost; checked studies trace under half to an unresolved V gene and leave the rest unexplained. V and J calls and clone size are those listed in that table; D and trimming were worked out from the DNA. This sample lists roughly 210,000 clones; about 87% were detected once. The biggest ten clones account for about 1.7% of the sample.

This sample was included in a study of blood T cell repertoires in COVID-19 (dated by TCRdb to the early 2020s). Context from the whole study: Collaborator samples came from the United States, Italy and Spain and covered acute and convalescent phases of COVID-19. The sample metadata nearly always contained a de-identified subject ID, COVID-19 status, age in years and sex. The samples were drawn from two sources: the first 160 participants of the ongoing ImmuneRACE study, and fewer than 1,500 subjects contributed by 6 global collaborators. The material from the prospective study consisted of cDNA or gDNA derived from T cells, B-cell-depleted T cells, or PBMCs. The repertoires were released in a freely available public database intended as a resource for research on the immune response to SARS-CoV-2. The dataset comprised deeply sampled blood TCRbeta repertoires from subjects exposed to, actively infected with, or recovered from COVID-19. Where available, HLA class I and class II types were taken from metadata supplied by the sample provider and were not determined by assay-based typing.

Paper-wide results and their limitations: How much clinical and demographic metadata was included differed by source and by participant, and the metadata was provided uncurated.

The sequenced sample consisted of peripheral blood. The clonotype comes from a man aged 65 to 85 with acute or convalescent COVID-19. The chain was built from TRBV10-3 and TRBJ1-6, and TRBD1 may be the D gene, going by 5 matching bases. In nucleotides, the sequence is TGTGCCATCAGTCCGGGGGATTCACCCCTCCACTTT. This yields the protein CAISPGDSPLHF.